This T cell receptor beta chain was sequenced in a study of Graves' ophthalmopathy and Graves' hyperthyroidism. Amplification of TCR beta CDR3 regions used RNA transcripts. First-round RT-PCR with HTBI primers preceded a second-round multiplex PCR. TCRdb reprocessed the multiplex PCR reads with MiXCR, giving one entry per CDR3 protein. The sample lists more than 1,000,000 distinct CDR3 sequences; less than 45% were seen once. This CDR3 comprises 15 residues. Trimming removed 4 bases from V and 3 bases from J, with 13 bases in between. The receptor was derived from an adult man with Graves' hyperthyroidism. The chain recombines TRBV12-3 or TRBV12-4 with TRBJ1-5; D is unclear. The sequencing input was peripheral blood or thyroid tissue (not recorded which). For the CDR3, the DNA is TGTGCCAGCAGTTCGCGCGACACGTTCAATCAGCCCCAGCATTTT. It specifies CASSSRDTFNQPQHF.